Listed below are T cell receptor beta chains from one sample, sequenced in a study of identical twins. TCRdb ran MiXCR on the 5' RACE reads and lists one entry per CDR3 protein. The sample gives some 600,000 distinct CDR3 sequences, roughly 7.1% of which show up once; roughly 1.5% is in the top ten. These data also formed part of another study, on yellow fever vaccine responses in identical twins.

The sequencing sample was made of PBMCs. These receptors were obtained from a woman aged 18-29 years in good health. The CDR3 runs from the conserved cysteine through the conserved F or W. The D gene is left open where the match is weak. Part of the rows lack a size; the others show once, few, many or a class for expanded clones.

D	size	V	J	DNA	CDR3
-	-	TRBV11-2	TRBJ1-1	TGTGCCAGCAGCCCCCTCACCACTGAAGCTTTCTTT	CASSPLTTEAFF
-	-	TRBV7-2	TRBJ2-2	TGTGCCAGCACCCCTACTAGCACGAACACCGGGGAGCTGTTTTTT	CASTPTSTNTGELFF
-	many	TRBV12-3/TRBV12-4	TRBJ1-2	TGTGCCAGCAGTTTAAGGCAGGGGTTCGACGGCTACACCTTC	CASSLRQGFDGYTF
TRBD2	few	TRBV12-3/TRBV12-4	TRBJ2-1	TGTGCCAGCAGTTTACGGACTAGCGGGTTTCATGAGCAGTTCTTC	CASSLRTSGFHEQFF
-	many	TRBV12-3/TRBV12-4	TRBJ2-7	TGTGCCAGCAGTTTCCTGTTAGGCTACGAGCAGTACTTC	CASSFLLGYEQYF
-	-	TRBV15	TRBJ2-3	TGTGCCACCAGCAGGGGGAGAGGGGACACAGATACGCAGTATTTT	CATSRGRGDTDTQYF
-	many	TRBV27	TRBJ2-1	TGTGCCAGCAGCACACGGCCCGGATCGAATGAGCAGTTCTTC	CASSTRPGSNEQFF
-	few	TRBV11-2	TRBJ1-1	TGTGCCAGCAGCCCACACGCCCACGGGGGCGGCACTGAAGCTTTCTTT	CASSPHAHGGGTEAFF
TRBD1	-	TRBV7-9	TRBJ1-1	TGTGCCAGCAGCCCTGACAGGGGATCTGGGAGGAACACTGAAGCTTTCTTT	CASSPDRGSGRNTEAFF
-	few	TRBV5-5	TRBJ2-7	TGTGCCAGCAGCTTCGGACTACCGAACATATACGAGCAGTACTTC	CASSFGLPNIYEQYF
TRBD2	-	TRBV10-2	TRBJ2-7	TGCGCCAGCAGTGAGTCGGGGACTAGCGGAGAGGGGGAGCAGTACTTC	CASSESGTSGEGEQYF
-	-	TRBV18	TRBJ1-2	TGTGCCAGCTCACCAGCGCTAACCGGGGGCTACACCTTC	CASSPALTGGYTF
-	-	TRBV7-9	TRBJ2-3	TGTGCCAGCAGCTTAGCCCAGGGCCAAACAGATACGCAGTATTTT	CASSLAQGQTDTQYF
TRBD2	few	TRBV20-1	TRBJ2-5	TGCAGTGCTCTAGCGGGAGAGACCCAGTACTTC	CSALAGETQYF
TRBD1	many	TRBV12-3/TRBV12-4	TRBJ2-5	TGTGCCAGCAGCAGACAGGGGAGCGAGACCCAGTACTTC	CASSRQGSETQYF
TRBD2	-	TRBV10-3	TRBJ2-3	TGTGCCATCAGTGGCCTAAGCGGGAGGGGAGATACGCAGTATTTT	CAISGLSGRGDTQYF
-	few	TRBV13	TRBJ2-2	TGTGCCAGCAGCTCCCGGAGAGGTGGGGACACCGGGGAGCTGTTTTTT	CASSSRRGGDTGELFF
TRBD1	-	TRBV23-1	TRBJ2-3	TGCGCCAGCAGTCACTTCGACAGGGTGATTTACACAGATACGCAGTATTTT	CASSHFDRVIYTDTQYF
TRBD2	few	TRBV4-2	TRBJ2-1	TGTGCCAGCAGCCAGCCAGCTAGCGGGCCCTACAATGAGCAGTTCTTC	CASSQPASGPYNEQFF
TRBD1	many	TRBV20-1	TRBJ2-7	TGCAGTGCTAGAGAGCCGACAGGGGGAAGCTACGAGCAGTACTTC	CSAREPTGGSYEQYF
TRBD2	-	TRBV4-1	TRBJ2-2	TGCGCCAGCAGCCAAGCTCCCCTTAGGACTAGCGGGGGTGAGAACACCGGGGAGCTGTTTTTT	CASSQAPLRTSGGENTGELFF
-	many	TRBV6-2/TRBV6-3	TRBJ2-1	TGTGCCAGCAGTTATTTGGGAAATGAGCAGTTCTTC	CASSYLGNEQFF
-	-	TRBV10-3	TRBJ1-1	TGTGCCATCAGTGAGTCGTCCCGGTCAAACACTGAAGCTTTCTTT	CAISESSRSNTEAFF
TRBD1	few	TRBV10-3	TRBJ2-7	TGTGCCATCAAGAGCACGGCAGGGGGTATCCACGAGCAGTACTTC	CAIKSTAGGIHEQYF
-	few	TRBV15	TRBJ2-2	TGTGCCACCAGCAGAGTCCGAGGGGTGACCGGGGAGCTGTTTTTT	CATSRVRGVTGELFF
-	few	TRBV7-8	TRBJ2-5	TGTGCCAGCAGCTTAGATGCAGGGCGGTGGGAGACCCAGTACTTC	CASSLDAGRWETQYF
TRBD1	few	TRBV5-1	TRBJ2-2	TGCGCCAGCAGCCCCCGAGAGGACAGGGACACCGGGGAGCTGTTTTTT	CASSPREDRDTGELFF
-	few	TRBV10-3	TRBJ2-7	TGTGCCACCACTTTGGGCGCCGAGCAGTACTTC	CATTLGAEQYF
TRBD1	many	TRBV3-1	TRBJ2-5	TGTGCCAGCAGCCACAGATTTGGGCAGGGGGCTGTGGAGACCCAGTACTTC	CASSHRFGQGAVETQYF
TRBD2	many	TRBV12-3/TRBV12-4	TRBJ2-1	TGTGCCAGCACTCCGGGACTAGCGGGATTAGGCCCCTACAATGAGCAGTTCTTC	CASTPGLAGLGPYNEQFF
-	many	TRBV5-1	TRBJ2-7	TGCGCCAGCAGCTTTTCGCCCCCAGCAGAGTTTGCCTACGAGCAGTACTTC	CASSFSPPAEFAYEQYF
-	few	TRBV6-1	TRBJ2-1	TGTGCCAGCAGGTGGAGTTCGGCAAATGAGCAGTTCTTC	CASRWSSANEQFF
TRBD2	many	TRBV7-9	TRBJ2-5	TGTGCCAGCAGCTCCTCTAGCGGGAGTTTCTCAGAGACCCAGTACTTC	CASSSSSGSFSETQYF
TRBD2	-	TRBV9	TRBJ2-1	TGTGCCAGCAGCGTAGTAGGGACTAGCGGGAGAAATGAGCAGTTCTTC	CASSVVGTSGRNEQFF